A single sample is the source of the 20 T cell receptor beta chains below, sequenced in a study of shared clonotypes between healthy human individuals. Profiled with immunoSEQ multiplex PCR; TCRdb holds only in-frame clones, not every one. This sample has about 340,000 clones, with around four fifths found just once. The sample comprised memory CD4+ T cells sorted from blood. Subset meaning: CD45RA-negative fraction. The receptors come from a man aged 25-45 years in good health.

This clone appeared many times. The genes are TRBV10-3 and TRBJ1-5, with D hard to call. V shed 10 bases and J shed 4 bases, with 17 bases lying between them. CDR3 length: 14 residues. CDR1 ENHRY and CDR2 SYGVKD come from the germline V gene. The CDR3 DNA sequence: TGTGCCACCTCCTTTGGGCATGAGAATCAGCCCCAGCATTTT. Translating gives CATSFGHENQPQHF.

The chain uses TRBV6-1 and TRBJ2-1; the match to TRBD2 covers 9 bases. Trimming removed 5 bases from V and 3 bases from J; junction bases left unmatched: 2. The germline V gene has CDR1 MNHNS and CDR2 SASEGT. The CDR3 loop spans 14 amino acids. The CDR3 DNA sequence: TGTGCCAGCAGTCTAGCGGGAATCTACAATGAGCAGTTCTTC. Translation gives CASSLAGIYNEQFF.

J is TRBJ1-2 and V is TRBV13; no reliable D call. The CDR3 has 13 residues. Trimming shortened V by 2 bases and J by 8 bases, and 12 bases separated the two germline ends. Germline values: CDR1 PRHDT, CDR2 FYEKMQ (reference sequence). This chain's CDR3 is CASSLPTLSGYTF. In nucleotides, the CDR3 is TGTGCCAGCAGCTTACCGACGTTATCCGGCTACACCTTC.

This clone was detected a few times. The chain is built from TRBV25-1 and TRBJ1-1, with D unclear. The CDR3 runs 12 residues. Trimming pared 7 bases from V and 7 bases from J, leaving 13 bases between. From germline, CDR1 is MGHDK and CDR2 SYGVNS. The CDR3 nucleotides read TGTGCCAGCACTAAGAGCAGCAATGAAGCTTTCTTT. Its translation: CASTKSSNEAFF.

The chain carries TRBV2 and TRBJ1-2; TRBD1 agrees at 8 bases. Germline CDR1 reads SNHLY; CDR2 reads FYNNEI. J was trimmed by 3 bases and V by 7 bases; bases with no gene match: 4. The CDR3 has 13 amino acids. CDR3 nucleotide sequence: TGTGCCAGCACTCAACAGGGGGACTATGGCTACACCTTC. Translating it yields CASTQQGDYGYTF.

The chain joins TRBV2 to TRBJ1-6, with TRBD1 matching 7 bases. Germline values: CDR1 SNHLY, CDR2 FYNNEI. J was trimmed by 7 bases and V by 10 bases; bases with no gene match: 7. This CDR3 spans 13 amino acids. The CDR3 region has the DNA TGTGCCACATACCGGGACAGCAATTCACCCCTCCACTTT. Protein sequence: CATYRDSNSPLHF.

The chain employs TRBV5-4 and TRBJ2-5; the match to TRBD2 covers 13 bases. Germline V CDR1 and CDR2: SGHNT, YYREEE (reference sequence). The V and J ends lost 4 bases and 6 bases, in that order; junction bases with no gene match: 6. This CDR3 is 15 amino acids long. The chain's CDR3 is CASSETSGRAQTQYF. The CDR3 DNA sequence: TGTGCCAGCAGCGAAACTAGCGGGAGGGCGCAGACCCAGTACTTC.

The rearrangement uses TRBV10-1 and TRBJ2-1, with TRBD2 matching 7 bases. In germline, CDR1 is WNHNN, CDR2 SYGVQD (reference sequence). The CDR3 covers 16 residues. The ends lost 0 bases at V and 6 bases at J; junction bases unmatched: 8. The CDR3 protein is CASSESASGVLNEQFF. In DNA, the CDR3 is TGCGCCAGCAGTGAGTCGGCTAGCGGTGTTCTCAATGAGCAGTTCTTC.

This clone came up a few times. The J gene is TRBJ2-3, the V gene TRBV6-1; TRBD2 agrees at 11 bases. Germline CDR1 and CDR2: MNHNS and SASEGT. There are 14 residues in the CDR3. J was trimmed by 7 bases and V by 3 bases; bases with no gene match: 3. The CDR3 region is CASSDSGRGNTQYF. CDR3 DNA: TGTGCCAGCAGTGATAGCGGGAGGGGAAATACGCAGTATTTT.

The chain is built from TRBV19 and TRBJ2-1, with D hard to call. Per germline, CDR1 LNHDA and CDR2 SQIVND (reference sequence). V was shortened by 6 bases and J by 8 bases, with 14 bases between the two germline ends. The length of the CDR3 is 13 residues. The CDR3 DNA reads as TGTGCCAGTAGCGTTCCACCTGGAGATGAGCAGTTCTTC. Protein sequence: CASSVPPGDEQFF.

J is TRBJ1-1 and V is TRBV19; tentative D call: TRBD1 (6 bases). Germline CDR1 and CDR2: LNHDA and SQIVND (reference sequence). The CDR3 length is 14 residues. V was cut by 4 bases and J by 4 bases, with 13 bases left in between. CDR3 coding DNA: TGTGCCAGTAGTAACAGGGTTCGGAGCACTGAAGCTTTCTTT. Translation gives CASSNRVRSTEAFF.

The sample holds a few counts of this clone. J is TRBJ2-3 and V is TRBV5-1, with D possibly being TRBD1 (6 bases). From germline, CDR1 is SGHRS and CDR2 YFSETQ. The CDR3 contains 14 residues. V gave up 4 bases and J gave up 3 bases, with 12 bases separating them. The CDR3 here is CASSAGTPTDTQYF. The CDR3 bases are TGCGCCAGCAGCGCAGGGACACCAACAGATACGCAGTATTTT.

The chain carries TRBV9 and TRBJ1-2; a weak D match, TRBD1 (6 bases). The length of the CDR3 is 16 residues. With 0 bases removed from V and 5 bases from J, the gap between germline ends came to 17 bases. In germline, CDR1 is SGDLS, CDR2 YYNGEE. CDR3 region: CASSVDRGRGGYGYTF. DNA for the CDR3: TGTGCCAGCAGCGTAGACCGGGGCAGGGGTGGGTATGGCTACACCTTC.

This clone occurred a few times. The rearrangement links TRBV4-2 to TRBJ1-2, with 8 bases that match TRBD1. The CDR3 is 15 residues long. Per germline, CDR1 LGHNA and CDR2 YNFKEQ. V lost 3 bases and J lost 8; bases outside the gene matches: 11. The CDR3 loop is CASSQGSGTGNGYTF. DNA for the CDR3: TGTGCCAGCAGCCAGGGGTCCGGGACAGGAAACGGCTACACCTTC.

On this clone itself: Other DNA sequences within the sample encode an identical CDR3. The genes are TRBV18 and TRBJ2-3; D is unresolved. Germline V gives CDR1 KGHSH, CDR2 LQKENI. The CDR3 loop spans 14 amino acids. V lost 0 bases to trimming and J lost 3 bases, with 7 bases between them. CDR3 bases: TGTGCCAGCTCACCACCGCTAAGTACAGATACGCAGTATTTT. Its translation: CASSPPLSTDTQYF.

Regarding this clone: One end of the junction does not line up with germline, which may come from a read error. This chain's CDR3 is CASSLDSFNEQFF. Written as DNA, the CDR3 is TGTGCCAGCAGCTTAGATTCCTTCAATGAGCAGTTCTTC. The chain is built from TRBV11-3 and TRBJ2-1, with D unclear. The CDR3 spans 13 residues. Germline assignment: CDR1 SGHNT and CDR2 YENEEA.

The chain employs TRBV2 and TRBJ2-3, with D perhaps assigned TRBD1 or TRBD2 (5 bases each). V was clipped by 6 bases and J by 4 bases, with 8 bases between them. This CDR3 region has 12 residues. CDR1 is SNHLY and CDR2 is FYNNEI in the germline V gene. DNA for the CDR3: TGTGCCAGCAGAGTGGGGGCAGATACGCAGTATTTT. Its protein is CASRVGADTQYF.

The chain recombines TRBV19 with TRBJ1-2; D is possibly TRBD1 (6 bases). V was trimmed by 2 bases and J by 2 bases, leaving 15 bases between them. Germline assignment: CDR1 LNHDA and CDR2 SQIVND (reference sequence). The CDR3 is made up of 16 amino acids. This CDR3 is CASSISLRQDNYGYTF. The CDR3 DNA follows: TGTGCCAGTAGTATAAGTCTTCGACAGGACAACTATGGCTACACCTTC.

J is TRBJ1-1 and V is TRBV28; a possible D gene is TRBD1 (5 bases). CDR3 length: 15 amino acids. Deletions cut 3 bases from V and 1 base from J, with 12 bases between. Per germline, CDR1 MDHEN and CDR2 SYDVKM. CDR3 nucleotide sequence: TGTGCCAGCAGTTTTATCGGGGGAAGGAACACTGAAGCTTTCTTT. It specifies CASSFIGGRNTEAFF.

J is TRBJ2-7 and V is TRBV28, with D unresolved. This CDR3 has 11 residues. The germline V gene has CDR1 MDHEN and CDR2 SYDVKM. Trimming pared 8 bases from V and 2 bases from J, leaving 7 bases between. In nucleotides, the CDR3 is TGTGCCAGCGGAAAAGCCTACGAGCAGTACTTC. This gives the protein CASGKAYEQYF.